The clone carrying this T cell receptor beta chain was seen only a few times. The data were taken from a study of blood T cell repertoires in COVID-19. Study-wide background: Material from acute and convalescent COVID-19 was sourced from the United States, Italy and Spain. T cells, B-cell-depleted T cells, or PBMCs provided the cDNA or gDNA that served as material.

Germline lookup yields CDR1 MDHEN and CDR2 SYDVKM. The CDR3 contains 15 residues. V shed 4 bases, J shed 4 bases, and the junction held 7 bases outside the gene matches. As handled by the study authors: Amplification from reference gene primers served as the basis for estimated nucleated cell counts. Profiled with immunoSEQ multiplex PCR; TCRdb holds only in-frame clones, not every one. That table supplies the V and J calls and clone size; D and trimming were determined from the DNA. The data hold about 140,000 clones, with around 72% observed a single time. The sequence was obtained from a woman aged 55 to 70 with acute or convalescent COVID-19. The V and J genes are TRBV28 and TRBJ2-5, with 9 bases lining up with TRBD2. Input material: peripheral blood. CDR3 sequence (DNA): TGTGCCAGCAGTTACCTAGCGGGAAAAGGAGAGACCCAGTACTTC. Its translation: CASSYLAGKGETQYF. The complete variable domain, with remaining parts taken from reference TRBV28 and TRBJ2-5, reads DVKVTQSSRYLVKRTGEKVFLECVQDMDHENMFWYRQDPGLGLRLIYFSYDVKMKEKGDIPEGYSVSREKKERFSLILESASTNQTSMYLCASSYLAGKGETQYFGPGTRLLVL.